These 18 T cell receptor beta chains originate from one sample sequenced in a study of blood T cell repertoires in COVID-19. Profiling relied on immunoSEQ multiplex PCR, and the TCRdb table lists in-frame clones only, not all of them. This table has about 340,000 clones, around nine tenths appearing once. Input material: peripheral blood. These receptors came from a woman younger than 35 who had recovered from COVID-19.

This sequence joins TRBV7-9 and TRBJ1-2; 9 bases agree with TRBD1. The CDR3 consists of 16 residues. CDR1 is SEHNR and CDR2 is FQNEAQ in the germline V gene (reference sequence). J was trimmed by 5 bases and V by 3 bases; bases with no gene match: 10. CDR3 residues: CASSFKPTGGAYGYTF. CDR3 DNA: TGTGCCAGCAGCTTCAAGCCAACAGGGGGCGCTTATGGCTACACCTTC.

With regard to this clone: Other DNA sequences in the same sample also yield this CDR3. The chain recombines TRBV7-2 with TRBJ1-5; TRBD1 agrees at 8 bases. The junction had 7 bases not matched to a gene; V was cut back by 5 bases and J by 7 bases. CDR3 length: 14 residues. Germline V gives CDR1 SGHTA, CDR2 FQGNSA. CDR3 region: CASSLRQGMQPQHF. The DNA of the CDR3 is TGTGCCAGCAGCCTCAGACAGGGGATGCAGCCCCAGCATTTT.

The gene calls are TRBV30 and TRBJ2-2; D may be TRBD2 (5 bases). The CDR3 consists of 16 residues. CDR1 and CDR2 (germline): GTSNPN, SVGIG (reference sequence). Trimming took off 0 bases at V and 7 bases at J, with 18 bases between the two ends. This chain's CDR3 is CAWSVRVAARVGELFF. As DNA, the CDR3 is TGTGCCTGGAGTGTAAGGGTCGCAGCGAGGGTCGGGGAGCTGTTTTTT.

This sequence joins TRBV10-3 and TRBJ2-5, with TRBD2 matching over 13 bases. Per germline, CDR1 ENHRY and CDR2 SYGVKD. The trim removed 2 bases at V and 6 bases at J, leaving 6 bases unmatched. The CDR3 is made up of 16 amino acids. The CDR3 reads CAISEGLAGDGKTQYF. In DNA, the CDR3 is TGTGCCATCAGTGAGGGACTAGCGGGAGACGGGAAGACCCAGTACTTC.

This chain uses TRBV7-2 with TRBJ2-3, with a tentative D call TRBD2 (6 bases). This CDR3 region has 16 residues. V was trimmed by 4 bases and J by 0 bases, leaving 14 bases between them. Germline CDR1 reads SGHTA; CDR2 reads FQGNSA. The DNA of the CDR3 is TGTGCCAGCAGCTATAGGGGTAGCGGCAGCACAGATACGCAGTATTTT. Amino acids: CASSYRGSGSTDTQYF.

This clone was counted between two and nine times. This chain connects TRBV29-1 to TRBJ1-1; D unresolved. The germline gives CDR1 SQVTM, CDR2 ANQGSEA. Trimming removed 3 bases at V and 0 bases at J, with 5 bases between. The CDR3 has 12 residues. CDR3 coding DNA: TGCAGCGTTGAGAGGATGAACACTGAAGCTTTCTTT. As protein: CSVERMNTEAFF.

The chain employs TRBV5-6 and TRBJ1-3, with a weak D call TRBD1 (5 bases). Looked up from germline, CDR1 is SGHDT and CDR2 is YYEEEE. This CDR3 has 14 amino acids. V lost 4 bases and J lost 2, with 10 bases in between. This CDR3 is CASSAQAPGNTIYF. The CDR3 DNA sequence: TGTGCCAGCAGCGCACAGGCGCCTGGAAACACCATATATTTT.

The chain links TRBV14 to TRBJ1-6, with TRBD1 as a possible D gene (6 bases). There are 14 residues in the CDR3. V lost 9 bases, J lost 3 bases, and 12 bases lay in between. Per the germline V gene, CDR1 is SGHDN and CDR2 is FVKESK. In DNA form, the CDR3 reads TGTGCCAGGCTAGGGGGAAACTATAATTCACCCCTCCACTTT. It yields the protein CARLGGNYNSPLHF.

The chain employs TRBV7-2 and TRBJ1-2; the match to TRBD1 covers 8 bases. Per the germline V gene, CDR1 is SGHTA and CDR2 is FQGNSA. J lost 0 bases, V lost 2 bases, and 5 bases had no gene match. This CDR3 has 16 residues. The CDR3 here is CASSLRSDRANYGYTF. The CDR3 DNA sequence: TGTGCCAGCAGCTTAAGGTCGGACAGGGCTAACTATGGCTACACCTTC.

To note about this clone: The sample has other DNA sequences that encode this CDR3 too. CDR3 loop: CASSLSGGTSTDTQYF. In nucleotides, the CDR3 is TGTGCCAGCAGCTTGTCCGGGGGGACTAGCACAGATACGCAGTATTTT. V is TRBV7-2 and J is TRBJ2-3; 7 bases map to TRBD2. This CDR3 contains 16 residues. V lost 3 bases, J lost 0 bases, and 6 bases stayed unmatched. Germline-derived CDR1 and CDR2 are SGHTA and FQGNSA.

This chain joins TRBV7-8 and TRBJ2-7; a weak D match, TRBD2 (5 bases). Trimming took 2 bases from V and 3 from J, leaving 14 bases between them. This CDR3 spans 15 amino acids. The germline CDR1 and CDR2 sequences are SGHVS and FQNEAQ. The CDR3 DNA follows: TGTGCCAGCAGCTTACGGGATGGGGTACACTACGAGCAGTACGTC. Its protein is CASSLRDGVHYEQYV.

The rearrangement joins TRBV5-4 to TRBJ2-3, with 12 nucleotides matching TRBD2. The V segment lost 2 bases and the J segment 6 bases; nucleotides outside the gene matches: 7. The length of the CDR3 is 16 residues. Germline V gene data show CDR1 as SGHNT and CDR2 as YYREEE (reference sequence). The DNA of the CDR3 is TGTGCCAGCAGCTTAGACGGACTAGCGGGAATTGATACGCAGTATTTT. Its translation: CASSLDGLAGIDTQYF.

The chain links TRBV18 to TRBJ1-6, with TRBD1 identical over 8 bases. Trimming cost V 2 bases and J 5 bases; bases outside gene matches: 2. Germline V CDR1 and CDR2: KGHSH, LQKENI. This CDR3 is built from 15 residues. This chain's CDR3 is CASSPDRGNNSPLHF. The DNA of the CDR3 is TGTGCCAGCTCACCAGACAGGGGCAATAATTCACCCCTCCACTTT.

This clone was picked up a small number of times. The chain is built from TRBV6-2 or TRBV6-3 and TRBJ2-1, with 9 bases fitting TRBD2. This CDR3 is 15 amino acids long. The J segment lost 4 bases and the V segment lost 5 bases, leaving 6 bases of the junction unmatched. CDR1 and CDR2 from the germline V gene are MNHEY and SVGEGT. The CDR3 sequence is CASSKASGAYNEQFF. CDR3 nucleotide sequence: TGTGCCAGCAGTAAGGCTAGCGGGGCTTACAATGAGCAGTTCTTC.

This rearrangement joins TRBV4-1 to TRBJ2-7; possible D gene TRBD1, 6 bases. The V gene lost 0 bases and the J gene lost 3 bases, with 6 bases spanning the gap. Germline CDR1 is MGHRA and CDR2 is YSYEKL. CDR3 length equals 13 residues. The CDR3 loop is CASSQEGGYEQYV. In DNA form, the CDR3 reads TGCGCCAGCAGCCAAGAAGGGGGCTACGAGCAGTACGTC.

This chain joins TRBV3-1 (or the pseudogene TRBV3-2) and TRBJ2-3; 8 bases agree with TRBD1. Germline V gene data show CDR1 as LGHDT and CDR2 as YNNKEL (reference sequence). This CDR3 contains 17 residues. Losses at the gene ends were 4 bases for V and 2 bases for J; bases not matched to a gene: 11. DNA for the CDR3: TGTGCCAGCAGCCTCTTGGTCGGGGACAGGAACACAGATACGCAGTATTTT. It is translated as CASSLLVGDRNTDTQYF.

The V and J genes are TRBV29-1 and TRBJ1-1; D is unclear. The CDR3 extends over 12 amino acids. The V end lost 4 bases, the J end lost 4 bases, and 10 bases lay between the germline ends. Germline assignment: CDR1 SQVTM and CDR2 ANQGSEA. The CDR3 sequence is CSVARSVTEAFF. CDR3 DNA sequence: TGCAGCGTTGCACGGTCGGTCACTGAAGCTTTCTTT. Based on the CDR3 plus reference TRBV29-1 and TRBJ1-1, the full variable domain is SAVISQKPSRDICQRGTSLTIQCQVDSQVTMMFWYRQQPGQSLTLIATANQGSEATYESGFVIDKFPISRPNLTFSTLTVSNMSPEDSSIYLCSVARSVTEAFFGQGTRLTVV.

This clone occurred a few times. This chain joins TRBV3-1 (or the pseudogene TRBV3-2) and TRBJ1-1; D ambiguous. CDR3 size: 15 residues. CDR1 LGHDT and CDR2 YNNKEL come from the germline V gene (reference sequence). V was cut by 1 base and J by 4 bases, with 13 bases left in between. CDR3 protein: CASSQVVQEGTEAFF. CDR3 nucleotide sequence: TGTGCCAGCAGCCAAGTAGTTCAGGAGGGCACTGAAGCTTTCTTT.